This T cell receptor beta chain stems from a study of shared clonotypes between healthy human individuals. General study findings and limits: When compared with the clonotypes that were shared by all four sorted-subset donors, the non-shared clonotypes turned out to have lower generation probabilities.

Germline CDR1 reads LNHDA; CDR2 reads SQIVND (reference sequence). This CDR3 comprises 14 residues. Trimming cost V 5 bases and J 7 bases; bases outside gene matches: 10. This clone has only one observation. Its target is unknown. Using immunoSEQ multiplex PCR, the repertoire was profiled, and TCRdb retains in-frame clones only, with some absent. The sample holds more than 2,000,000 clones, around 90% seen once. This sequence joins TRBV19 and TRBJ2-5; TRBD1 matches 7 bases. Material: naive CD4+ T cells sorted from blood. As to subset: CD45RA+ positively selected. This receptor was obtained from a man aged 18 to 35 in good health. The CDR3 nucleotides read TGTGCCAGTAGTGAACAGGGGACCTGGGGGACCCAGTACTTC. This codes for CASSEQGTWGTQYF.